This passage covers 7 T cell receptor beta chains from one sample sequenced in a study of blood T cell repertoires in COVID-19. TCRdb's table, derived via immunoSEQ multiplex PCR, lists solely in-frame clones and lacks some. Found here are more than 95,000 clones, around 85% of them singletons; the top ten hold 2% to 3%. The sequenced material came from peripheral blood. Source of these receptors: a man aged 45-65 years with acute or convalescent COVID-19.

The J gene is TRBJ2-7, the V gene TRBV27, with 11 bases lining up with TRBD2. This CDR3 is 13 amino acids long. With 8 bases clipped from V and 5 bases from J, the junction kept 5 bases outside the gene matches. Germline V gives CDR1 MNHEY, CDR2 SMNVEV (reference sequence). CDR3 region: CASGLAGLNEQYF. CDR3 DNA sequence: TGTGCCAGCGGACTAGCGGGTCTCAACGAGCAGTACTTC.

The rearrangement links TRBV6-5 to TRBJ2-7; 10 positions agree with TRBD2. CDR1 MNHEY and CDR2 SVGAGI come from the germline V gene. V shed 0 bases and J 4 bases; nucleotides not matched to a gene: 6. This CDR3 region has 16 residues. Here the CDR3 reads CASSYSEGLALYEQYF. The CDR3 DNA reads as TGTGCCAGCAGTTACTCGGAGGGACTAGCGCTTTACGAGCAGTACTTC.

The gene calls are TRBV25-1 and TRBJ2-4, with a possible D match to TRBD2 (6 bases). The V end lost 5 bases, the J end lost 6 bases, and 17 bases lay between the germline ends. The CDR3 consists of 15 residues. Germline V gene lookup returns CDR1 MGHDK and CDR2 SYGVNS. In DNA form, the CDR3 reads TGTGCCAGCAGTACGGGGGAATCGGTGGGAAACATTCAGTACTTC. Its translation: CASSTGESVGNIQYF.

This clone was recorded once. The rearrangement uses TRBV4-1 and TRBJ2-1; 9 nucleotides line up with TRBD2. The trim removed 4 bases at V and 7 bases at J, leaving 11 bases unmatched. The CDR3 sequence is 16 residues long. Germline CDR1 reads MGHRA; CDR2 reads YSYEKL. The CDR3 is CASSLSSGSLGNEQFF. The CDR3 DNA follows: TGCGCCAGCAGCCTGAGTAGCGGGAGTCTTGGGAATGAGCAGTTCTTC.

The V call is TRBV29-1, the J call TRBJ2-1; D perhaps matches TRBD2 (5 bases). Germline values: CDR1 SQVTM, CDR2 ANQGSEA. Trimming removed 3 bases from V and 0 bases from J, with 12 bases in between. The CDR3 totals 15 residues. CDR3 residues: CSVDPRGSSYNEQFF. The DNA for the CDR3 is TGCAGCGTTGATCCCCGAGGGAGCTCCTACAATGAGCAGTTCTTC.

This chain links TRBV10-3 with TRBJ1-2, with 8 bases aligning to TRBD1. This CDR3 is built from 12 residues. The V gene's germline CDR1 is ENHRY and CDR2 SYGVKD. Trimming at V came to 11 bases and at J to 3 bases, leaving 5 bases not matched to a gene. DNA of the CDR3: TGTGCCGTTACAGGGGGTGACTATGGCTACACCTTC. Protein: CAVTGGDYGYTF.

In this sample, this clone turned up once. V gene TRBV7-9 combines with J gene TRBJ2-2, with D perhaps TRBD1 (6 bases). Germline V gene data show CDR1 as SEHNR and CDR2 as FQNEAQ (reference sequence). This CDR3 region has 14 residues. V was cut by 5 bases and J by 3 bases, with 10 bases left in between. The CDR3 spells CASSLDSYTGELFF. The CDR3 DNA is TGTGCCAGCAGCCTGGACAGCTACACCGGGGAGCTGTTTTTT. Supplemented by reference TRBV7-9 and TRBJ2-2, the full variable domain reads DTGVSQNPRHKITKRGQNVTFRCDPISEHNRLYWYRQTLGQGPEFLTYFQNEAQLEKSRLLSDRFSAERPKGSFSTLEIQRTEQGDSAMYLCASSLDSYTGELFFGEGSRLTVL.